The entry below gives a single TCR beta chain sequence along with its context. Its antigen is unknown. No qualities accompany the bases; no much larger clone lies one base away. This specimen belongs to a study of blood T cell repertoires in COVID-19 (TCRdb year 2020). Regarding the research as a whole: The collaborator samples originated in the United States, Italy and Spain and spanned the acute and convalescent phases of COVID-19. The prospective study material was composed of cDNA or gDNA derived from T cells, B-cell-depleted T cells, or PBMCs. Deeply sampled blood TCRbeta repertoires from subjects exposed to, actively infected with, or recovered from COVID-19 were included in the dataset. The repertoires were released in a freely available public database intended as a resource for research on the immune response to SARS-CoV-2. The samples were drawn from two sources: the first 160 participants of the ongoing ImmuneRACE study, and over 950 subjects contributed by 6 global collaborators. The sample metadata nearly always contained a de-identified subject ID, COVID-19 status, age in years and sex. HLA class I and class II types, where available, came from metadata supplied by the sample provider rather than from assay-based typing. The research as a whole found: How much clinical and demographic metadata was included differed by source and by participant, and the metadata was provided uncurated.

Trimming takes 9 bases from V and 5 bases from J, and the germline ends sit 25 bases apart. Inclusive of the bounding cysteine and phenylalanine, the CDR3 is 16 residues long. Of the read, only the CDR3 DNA is kept; its 48 bases are in frame from base 1. The germline V gene (reference sequence) yields LNHDA for CDR1 and SQIVND for CDR2. Participants in the prospective study were aged roughly 18 to 89 years, lived in about two dozen United States geographic areas, and enrolled through a virtual design. Cohort assignment in the prospective study relied on participant-reported clinical history from a screening survey and a study questionnaire. Exposed participants had been in contact with someone with a PCR-confirmed or clinician-diagnosed COVID-19 case within 2 weeks of study entry. In the prospective study, whole blood, serum and a nasopharyngeal or oropharyngeal swab were collected from each participant by mobile phlebotomists. Participants in the prospective study had the option to provide additional blood draws and questionnaires over a 2-month period. Prospective study blood samples were shipped either frozen or at room temperature before DNA extraction.

The immunoSEQ Assay, a bias-controlled multiplex PCR, was used to amplify TCRbeta CDR3 regions from genomic DNA. Concerning the study's data processing: The number of nucleated cells in each sample was estimated by amplification of reference gene primers within the assay. To quantify the absolute abundance of each unique TCRbeta CDR3 rearrangement, sequence reads were collapsed and filtered. Productive Simpson clonality was computed per sample as the square root of Simpson's diversity index over productive rearrangements. The table comes from immuneACCESS by way of TCRdb, which keeps in-frame sequences with V and J called. Part of the clones is missing from these tables; in studies checked, under half for an unresolved V gene and the rest for unknown reasons. V and J calls and clone size are those listed in that table; D and trimming were worked out from the DNA. This sample gives about 350,000 clones in total; roughly 90% of them show up just once. Over 1% of the sample belongs to the ten largest clones.

The chain is assembled from TRBV19 and TRBJ1-1; a tentative D match to TRBD1 spans 6 bases. The material sequenced was PBMCs or T cells enriched from blood (not recorded which). This TCR was sampled from a woman aged 25 to 45 who had been exposed to COVID-19. This receptor carries the CDR3 CASSPSGGVSGTEAFF. The DNA is TGTGCCAGCAGCCCCAGCGGGGGCGTGAGCGGGACTGAAGCTTTCTTT.